The 32 T cell receptor beta chains below all came from one sample that was sequenced in a study of blood T cell repertoires in COVID-19 (dated by TCRdb to 2020 to 2021). Library preparation employed the immunoSEQ multiplex PCR assay. TCRdb's version of the immuneACCESS table is confined to in-frame rearrangements and falls short of the full clone set. An unresolved V gene accounts for under half of the shortfall where checked; the remainder is of unknown origin. A total of 250,000 to 400,000 clones appear in this sample, about nine tenths of them only once. 2% to 3% of the sample belongs to the ten largest clones. The material sequenced was PBMCs or T cells enriched from blood (not recorded which). Every receptor here comes from a man aged 60 to 75 who had recovered from COVID-19.

This clone appeared once. V gene TRBV7-8 combines with J gene TRBJ1-5; 8 positions match TRBD1. Trimming took 5 bases from V and 6 from J; bases not matched to a gene: 9. This CDR3 spans 15 amino acids. From germline, CDR1 is SGHVS and CDR2 FQNEAQ. The CDR3 coding sequence is TGTGCCAGCAGCATCCGACAGGGGCCGAGTCAGCCCCAGCATTTT. As protein: CASSIRQGPSQPQHF.

This sequence joins TRBV27 and TRBJ1-3; TRBD1 is a possible D gene (6 bases). Germline lookup yields CDR1 MNHEY and CDR2 SMNVEV (reference sequence). The CDR3 is 16 residues long. V lost 7 bases, J lost 0 bases, and 16 bases lay in between. The CDR3 sequence is CASIQDSRPSGNTIYF. The CDR3 coding sequence is TGTGCCAGCATCCAGGACAGCCGGCCCTCTGGAAACACCATATATTTT.

The chain uses TRBV14 and TRBJ2-7; 8 nucleotides agree with TRBD2. Germline-derived CDR1 and CDR2 are SGHDN and FVKESK. CDR3 size: 16 residues. V was clipped by 4 bases and J by 0 bases; unmatched bases: 8. The DNA of the CDR3 is TGTGCCAGCAGCCCGAAGACTAGCGTAAGCTCCTACGAGCAGTACTTC. This encodes CASSPKTSVSSYEQYF.

The rearrangement uses TRBV19 and TRBJ2-1; the match to TRBD1 covers 7 bases. CDR3 length equals 11 residues. V lost 10 bases to trimming and J lost 7 bases; unmatched junction nucleotides: 4. CDR1 and CDR2 (germline): LNHDA, SQIVND (reference sequence). Here the CDR3 DNA reads TGTGCCACAGGGGGAGCTAATGAGCAGTTCTTC. Encoded protein: CATGGANEQFF.

Only a few counts were recorded for this clone. The J gene is TRBJ1-2, the V gene TRBV29-1; D is undetermined. Per germline, CDR1 SQVTM and CDR2 ANQGSEA. V lost 2 bases and J 3 bases, leaving 10 bases between the germline ends. The CDR3 is 13 residues long. Here the CDR3 reads CSVENGFDYGYTF. CDR3 sequence (DNA): TGCAGCGTTGAAAACGGGTTTGACTATGGCTACACCTTC.

This chain uses TRBV2 with TRBJ1-1; weak D call: TRBD1 (5 bases). V dropped 6 bases and J dropped 1 base, with 9 bases sitting between them. Per the germline V gene, CDR1 is SNHLY and CDR2 is FYNNEI. The CDR3 totals 13 residues. CDR3 nucleotide sequence: TGTGCCAGCAGACCCCAGGGGAACACTGAAGCTTTCTTT. This encodes CASRPQGNTEAFF.

The chain links TRBV19 to TRBJ1-5; tentative D call: TRBD1 (5 bases). This CDR3 is built from 17 residues. Trimming stripped 3 bases from V and 0 bases from J, with 15 bases between. Germline loops: CDR1 LNHDA, CDR2 SQIVND (reference sequence). Here the CDR3 reads CASSIRRGAYSNQPQHF. The CDR3 DNA reads TGTGCCAGTAGTATCCGCCGCGGGGCCTATAGCAATCAGCCCCAGCATTTT.

The table lists this clone with a count of one. J is TRBJ1-3 and V is TRBV7-9; D is unclear. The CDR3 runs 15 residues. V was clipped by 3 bases and J by 3 bases, with 12 bases between them. The germline V gene has CDR1 SEHNR and CDR2 FQNEAQ (reference sequence). The CDR3 loop is CASSFESEGGNTIYF. For the CDR3, the DNA is TGTGCCAGCAGCTTCGAGAGCGAGGGTGGAAACACCATATATTTT.

This clone was counted a few times. The chain links TRBV6-5 to TRBJ2-7; TRBD2 agrees at 11 bases. The CDR3 runs to 14 residues. The germline V gene has CDR1 MNHEY and CDR2 SVGAGI. V lost 5 bases to trimming and J lost 3 bases; unmatched junction nucleotides: 3. The CDR3 region has the DNA TGTGCCAGCAGTCCTACTAGCGGGGGCTACGAGCAGTACTTC. This translates into CASSPTSGGYEQYF.

As for this clone: The same CDR3 can be traced to other DNA sequences in this sample. The chain recombines TRBV6-2 or TRBV6-3 with TRBJ1-2; 10 bases fit TRBD1. The J segment lost 2 bases and the V segment lost 6 bases, leaving 3 bases of the junction unmatched. CDR1 and CDR2 (germline): MNHEY, SVGEGT. The CDR3 loop spans 14 amino acids. The CDR3, as DNA: TGTGCCAGCAGCAGACAGGGGGCCAACTATGGCTACACCTTC. Translated, it gives CASSRQGANYGYTF.

The chain recombines TRBV10-3 with TRBJ2-7, with 8 bases lining up with TRBD1. The CDR3 extends over 15 amino acids. V lost 4 bases and J lost 7; bases outside the gene matches: 12. CDR1 is ENHRY and CDR2 is SYGVKD in the germline V gene. CDR3 coding DNA: TGTGCCATCAGTGCCTCTTTGCAGGGGGCGGGGGAGCAGTACTTC. It translates to CAISASLQGAGEQYF.

The genes are TRBV4-2 and TRBJ2-7; a possible D gene is TRBD1 (6 bases). Germline CDR1 reads LGHNA; CDR2 reads YNFKEQ. The length of the CDR3 is 18 residues. V was shortened by 0 bases and J by 3 bases, with 21 bases between the two germline ends. In DNA, the CDR3 is TGTGCCAGCAGCCAAGAAGAGACAGGCCCTTATCGCGGCTACGAGCAGTACTTC. Translated, it gives CASSQEETGPYRGYEQYF.

Points on this clone: The junction departs from germline at one end; a sequencing error may be responsible. The chain links TRBV7-7 to TRBJ2-1; maybe TRBD1 (5 bases). Germline CDR1 SSHAT, CDR2 FNYEAQ (reference sequence). This CDR3 is built from 16 residues. The CDR3 DNA follows: TGTGCTAGCAGCTTCCGGACCAGGGATTCCTACAATGAGCAGTTCTTC. This gives the protein CASSFRTRDSYNEQFF. The full variable domain, in which reference TRBV7-7 and TRBJ2-1 provide the parts outside the CDR3, is GAGVSQSPRYKVTKRGQDVTLRCDPISSHATLYWYQQALGQGPEFLTYFNYEAQPDKSGLPSDRFSAERPEGSISTLTIQRTEQRDSAMYRCASSFRTRDSYNEQFFGPGTRLTVL.

The chain carries TRBV30 and TRBJ1-5; maybe TRBD1 (5 bases). There are 14 residues in the CDR3. CDR1 and CDR2 from the germline V gene are GTSNPN and SVGIG (reference sequence). V lost 0 bases and J 3 bases, leaving 9 bases between the germline ends. The CDR3 DNA follows: TGTGCCTGGAGTGTGTCAGGGTTCAATCAGCCCCAGCATTTT. This sequence encodes CAWSVSGFNQPQHF.

This clone was found a few times. This chain joins TRBV27 and TRBJ2-7; D perhaps matches TRBD2 (6 bases). Germline V lookup: CDR1 MNHEY, CDR2 SMNVEV (reference sequence). This CDR3 region has 14 residues. V lost 3 bases and J lost 5, with 14 bases in between. Here the CDR3 reads CASSFSSGLNEQYF. CDR3 sequence (DNA): TGTGCCAGCAGTTTTTCGAGCGGGCTGAACGAGCAGTACTTC.

The rearrangement links TRBV10-3 to TRBJ1-2; weak D call: TRBD1 (6 bases). The ends were cut back, 3 bases at V and 4 bases at J, with 12 bases in the middle. CDR3 length: 14 amino acids. The V gene's germline CDR1 is ENHRY and CDR2 SYGVKD. CDR3: CAISELVGAYGYTF. The CDR3 DNA reads TGTGCCATCAGTGAACTGGTGGGGGCCTATGGCTACACCTTC.

The chain joins TRBV2 to TRBJ2-1, with 11 bases fitting TRBD2. J lost 7 bases, V lost 6 bases, and 8 bases had no gene match. CDR3 length: 15 residues. Per the germline V gene, CDR1 is SNHLY and CDR2 is FYNNEI. The CDR3 sequence: CASRALAGVQNEQFF. The CDR3 bases are TGTGCCAGCAGAGCACTAGCGGGGGTTCAAAATGAGCAGTTCTTC.

The J gene is TRBJ2-1, the V gene TRBV30, with D possibly matching TRBD1 (6 bases). The CDR3 loop spans 14 amino acids. V dropped 8 bases and J dropped 6 bases, with 20 bases sitting between them. CDR1 GTSNPN and CDR2 SVGIG come from the germline V gene (reference sequence). CDR3 coding DNA: TGTGCCGCCGAAGCAGGGGCGTCCGGCAATGAGCAGTTCTTC. This encodes CAAEAGASGNEQFF.

This sequence joins TRBV7-2 and TRBJ2-5; weak D call: TRBD1 (6 bases). The CDR3 runs to 15 residues. Germline CDR1 SGHTA, CDR2 FQGNSA. V gave up 3 bases and J gave up 2 bases, with 13 bases separating them. DNA of the CDR3: TGTGCCAGCAGCTTCCGAGGACAGCAACAAGAGACCCAGTACTTC. Translated: CASSFRGQQQETQYF.

The chain's CDR3 is CASSQDGPLAGVSYEQYF. CDR3 DNA: TGTGCCAGCAGCCAAGATGGCCCACTAGCGGGAGTTTCCTACGAGCAGTACTTC. The chain recombines TRBV3-1 (or the pseudogene TRBV3-2) with TRBJ2-7; 11 bases map to TRBD2. This CDR3 spans 18 amino acids. V lost 0 bases and J lost 1; bases outside the gene matches: 8. The germline CDR1 and CDR2 sequences are LGHDT and YNNKEL (reference sequence).

The rearrangement uses TRBV18 and TRBJ1-2; 9 bases are a match to TRBD1. There are 17 residues in the CDR3. J gave up 4 bases and V 2 bases, and 11 bases lay outside the gene matches. CDR1 is KGHSH, CDR2 LQKENI, per germline. CDR3 bases: TGTGCCAGCTCACCATTGGGGACAGGGTCGATTGGCTATGGCTACACCTTC. Translated: CASSPLGTGSIGYGYTF.

This chain uses TRBV6-5 with TRBJ2-3, with D unclear. Trimming removed 6 bases from V and 6 bases from J, with 10 bases in between. The CDR3 runs to 12 residues. The germline gives CDR1 MNHEY, CDR2 SVGAGI. The CDR3: CASSLGGDTQYF. The CDR3 coding sequence is TGTGCCAGCAGCCTAGGTGGCGATACGCAGTATTTT.

Points on this clone: Mismatch with germline at one junction end may stem from a read error. This chain connects TRBV7-7 to TRBJ2-1; 8 nucleotides match TRBD2. Germline V gives CDR1 SSHAT, CDR2 FNYEAQ (reference sequence). This CDR3 has 15 amino acids. The CDR3 nucleotides are TGTGCTAGCAGCTTAGAAACGGGGGGGCTGAATGAGCAGTTCTTC. Its translation is CASSLETGGLNEQFF.

V usage is TRBV30 and J usage is TRBJ1-5; 10 bases agree with TRBD1. This CDR3 spans 15 amino acids. The ends lost 5 bases at V and 6 bases at J; junction bases unmatched: 10. CDR1 is GTSNPN, CDR2 SVGIG, per germline (reference sequence). The CDR3 region is CAWANPGTGVQPQHF. The CDR3 coding sequence is TGTGCCTGGGCAAATCCCGGGACAGGGGTTCAGCCCCAGCATTTT.

The gene calls are TRBV6-5 and TRBJ1-5, with 7 bases aligning to TRBD1. CDR3 length: 13 residues. Unmatched junction bases numbered 6, after V lost 8 bases and J lost 5 bases. The germline CDR1 and CDR2 sequences are MNHEY and SVGAGI. The CDR3 protein is CASGRQGDQPQHF. The CDR3 DNA follows: TGTGCCAGCGGGAGACAGGGCGATCAGCCCCAGCATTTT.

The rearrangement joins TRBV7-2 to TRBJ1-3; 9 nucleotides align to TRBD1. The CDR3 runs to 17 residues. With V trimmed by 5 bases and J by 5 bases, 13 bases remained unmatched. The V gene's germline CDR1 is SGHTA and CDR2 FQGNSA. CDR3 sequence (DNA): TGTGCCAGCAGCCCATTACCGGGACAGGGTGCAAGAAACACCATATATTTT. This codes for CASSPLPGQGARNTIYF.

J is TRBJ2-1 and V is TRBV28, with 13 bases aligning to TRBD2. This CDR3 is 15 amino acids long. The germline V gene has CDR1 MDHEN and CDR2 SYDVKM. V shed 6 bases, J shed 7 bases, and the junction held 6 bases outside the gene matches. The CDR3 loop is CASRGGLAGTNEQFF. The CDR3 nucleotides read TGTGCCAGCAGAGGGGGACTAGCGGGAACGAATGAGCAGTTCTTC. Variable domain in full (rest from reference TRBV28 and TRBJ2-1): DVKVTQSSRYLVKRTGEKVFLECVQDMDHENMFWYRQDPGLGLRLIYFSYDVKMKEKGDIPEGYSVSREKKERFSLILESASTNQTSMYLCASRGGLAGTNEQFFGPGTRLTVL.

This clone was observed a handful of times. CDR3: CASSRETGLGNTIYF. As DNA, the CDR3 is TGTGCCAGCAGCCGGGAGACAGGTCTGGGAAACACCATATATTTT. The chain recombines TRBV3-1 (or the pseudogene TRBV3-2) with TRBJ1-3; the D gene is possibly TRBD1 (6 bases). Between the trimmed V and J ends, which lost 4 bases and 4 bases, there was a span of 14 bases. The CDR3 loop spans 15 amino acids. From germline, CDR1 is LGHDT and CDR2 YNNKEL (reference sequence).

This chain joins TRBV19 and TRBJ1-5, with D perhaps matching TRBD1 (6 bases). The ends were cut back, 11 bases at V and 2 bases at J, with 16 bases in the middle. The length of the CDR3 is 14 residues. Germline V CDR1 and CDR2: LNHDA, SQIVND (reference sequence). The CDR3 spells CACPARGGNQPQHF. The CDR3 DNA reads as TGTGCCTGCCCCGCCAGGGGTGGCAATCAGCCCCAGCATTTT.

This sequence joins TRBV5-1 and TRBJ2-3, with 16 bases matching TRBD2. Per the germline V gene, CDR1 is SGHRS and CDR2 is YFSETQ. The length of the CDR3 is 19 residues. V lost 4 bases, J lost 4 bases, and 12 bases stayed unmatched. As DNA, the CDR3 is TGCGCCAGCAGCGGGGGACTAGCGGGAGGGCGTCCCCCGGCAGATACGCAGTATTTT. As protein: CASSGGLAGGRPPADTQYF.

The V and J genes are TRBV12-5 and TRBJ1-5; D perhaps matches TRBD1 (5 bases). The germline V and J ends were trimmed by 6 bases and 7 bases, with 13 bases remaining between them. The CDR3 is made up of 13 amino acids. Per the germline V gene, CDR1 is LGHNT and CDR2 is FRNRAP. The CDR3 sequence is CASGRGSGQPQHF. The CDR3 region has the DNA TGTGCTAGTGGGCGGGGGTCCGGACAGCCCCAGCATTTT.

This clone was counted a few times. This chain uses TRBV5-1 with TRBJ2-3, with 12 bases aligning to TRBD2. Germline trimming cut 3 bases from V and 3 bases from J; bases unmatched to any gene: 5. Germline CDR1 is SGHRS and CDR2 is YFSETQ. This CDR3 has 16 amino acids. This CDR3 reads CASSWGGLAGTDTQYF. As DNA, the CDR3 is TGCGCCAGCAGCTGGGGTGGACTAGCGGGGACAGATACGCAGTATTTT.